These 32 T cell receptor beta chains share one sample of origin, sequenced in a study of human T cells and chemical hapten exposure (dated by TCRdb to the early 2020s). The protocol used for the library was RACE. The sequencer was a NextSeq 500. TCRdb redid the processing of the public reads, applying fastp at Q25 and MiXCR, and retained in-frame beta chains. Rows merge per CDR3 protein into single entries with the most common DNA and genes. Within this sample are 85,000 to 95,000 distinct CDR3 sequences, with around 10% of them counted one time only. About 2% of the sample is taken by the ten largest. The time point label for this specimen denotes: patch test 2, 6 weeks after DPC sensitization. This specimen's treatment or condition label, per the study, means: therapeutic diphenylcyclopropenone sensitization with weekly scalp DPC. The material sequenced was whole blood, taken in connection with sensitization to the hapten diphenylcyclopropenone (DPC). The receptors stem from a man aged 35 to 55 with alopecia areata. Some clones in this sample may be carry-over from other donors' samples.

This clonotype was seen repeatedly, ten times or more. The chain carries TRBV6-6 and TRBJ2-7; D is possibly TRBD2 (5 bases). The V end lost 5 bases, the J end lost 1 base, and 6 bases lay between the germline ends. Germline loops: CDR1 MNHNY, CDR2 SVGAGI (reference sequence). This CDR3 has 12 amino acids. DNA for the CDR3: TGTGCCAGCAGTCGAGGGTCCTACGAGCAGTACTTC. This gives the protein CASSRGSYEQYF.

This clonotype was detected ten times or more. The rearrangement joins TRBV7-2 to TRBJ1-1, with TRBD1 as a possible D gene (5 bases). V was trimmed by 2 bases and J by 1 base, leaving 11 bases between them. In germline, CDR1 is SGHTA, CDR2 FQGNSA. This CDR3 comprises 15 residues. Written as DNA, the CDR3 is TGTGCCAGCAGCTTATTTGCAGGGACGAACACTGAAGCTTTCTTT. Amino acids: CASSLFAGTNTEAFF.

In its sample, this clonotype was seen a few times. The V call is TRBV6-5, the J call TRBJ1-1; D gene uncertain. Trimming left V 5 bases short and J 11 bases short, with 18 bases between. CDR3 size: 13 residues. Germline assignment: CDR1 MNHEY and CDR2 SVGAGI. This chain's CDR3 is CASSPGLSFEAFF. The CDR3 region has the DNA TGTGCCAGCAGTCCGGGTCTTTCCTTCGAGGCTTTCTTT.

The J gene is TRBJ2-1, the V gene TRBV6-5, with 9 bases lining up with TRBD2. V shed 6 bases and J 8 bases; nucleotides not matched to a gene: 17. CDR1 MNHEY and CDR2 SVGAGI come from the germline V gene. The CDR3 is made up of 17 amino acids. The CDR3 sequence is CASSPTGGAGGRDEQFF. CDR3 bases: TGTGCCAGCAGCCCTACGGGAGGGGCGGGAGGGCGAGATGAGCAGTTCTTC.

The table lists this clonotype with a few counts. The V and J genes are TRBV7-9 and TRBJ2-6; D might be TRBD1 or TRBD2, each matching 6 bases. The CDR3 has 14 amino acids. Germline lookup yields CDR1 SEHNR and CDR2 FQNEAQ (reference sequence). V gave up 10 bases and J gave up 2 bases, with 12 bases separating them. For the CDR3, the DNA is TGTGCCATTCAGGAGGGGGCTGGGGCCAACGTCCTGACTTTC. This encodes CAIQEGAGANVLTF.

This clonotype was picked up many times. J is TRBJ1-5 and V is TRBV4-1, with D maybe TRBD1 (6 bases). The germline CDR1 and CDR2 sequences are MGHRA and YSYEKL. This CDR3 contains 17 residues. Trimming shortened V by 1 base and J by 3 bases, and 16 bases separated the two germline ends. CDR3 coding DNA: TGCGCCAGCAGCCAAGCCGCGAGTGGACAGTTCAATCAGCCCCAGCATTTT. Residues: CASSQAASGQFNQPQHF.

This clonotype was seen ten or more times. The chain links TRBV11-2 to TRBJ1-2; D uncertain. The germline V gene encodes CDR1 SGHAT and CDR2 FQNNGV. V was clipped by 5 bases and J by 6 bases, with 13 bases between them. This CDR3 is built from 13 residues. For the CDR3, the DNA is TGTGCCAGCAGCAAATCCCGTACCCATGGCTACACCTTC. Amino acid sequence: CASSKSRTHGYTF.

This clonotype was detected only a few times. The chain links TRBV4-2 to TRBJ2-7, with 13 bases matching TRBD2. The trim removed 0 bases at V and 2 bases at J, leaving 7 bases unmatched. Looked up from germline, CDR1 is LGHNA and CDR2 is YNFKEQ. The length of the CDR3 is 18 residues. This chain's CDR3 is CASSQDLRLAGGPYEQYF. CDR3 bases: TGTGCCAGCAGCCAAGATCTGAGACTAGCGGGAGGTCCCTACGAGCAGTACTTC.

The gene calls are TRBV19 and TRBJ1-5, with a possible D match to TRBD1 (6 bases). The CDR3 loop spans 16 amino acids. Germline CDR1 and CDR2: LNHDA and SQIVND (reference sequence). V lost 3 bases to trimming and J lost 1 base, with 13 bases between them. Here the CDR3 reads CASSILTGASNQPQHF. Here the CDR3 DNA reads TGTGCCAGTAGTATCTTGACAGGAGCAAGCAATCAGCCCCAGCATTTT. The variable domain in full, completed from reference TRBV19 and TRBJ1-5, reads DGGITQSPKYLFRKEGQNVTLSCEQNLNHDAMYWYRQDPGQGLRLIYYSQIVNDFQKGDIAEGYSVSREKKESFPLTVTSAQKNPTAFYLCASSILTGASNQPQHFGDGTRLSIL.

The V and J genes are TRBV5-6 and TRBJ2-1; the D is unclear. The germline CDR1 and CDR2 sequences are SGHDT and YYEEEE. This CDR3 comprises 15 residues. The CDR3 DNA follows: TGTTCAGCCGGACCTGGAGCATCCTCCTACAATGAGCAGTTCTTC. Translation gives CSAGPGASSYNEQFF.

The sample holds a few counts of this clonotype. V usage is TRBV20-1 and J usage is TRBJ2-4, with no clear D. The CDR3 length is 14 residues. From germline, CDR1 is DFQATT and CDR2 SNEGSKA (reference sequence). V was cut by 4 bases and J by 0 bases, with 10 bases left in between. The CDR3 loop reads CSAISGLAKNIQYF. CDR3 nucleotide sequence: TGCAGTGCTATTTCCGGCCTAGCCAAAAACATTCAGTACTTC.

This clonotype was seen only a few times. The chain couples TRBV20-1 to TRBJ2-5, with 8 bases identical to TRBD1. This CDR3 is built from 13 residues. With 2 bases clipped from V and 6 bases from J, the junction kept 5 bases outside the gene matches. CDR1 DFQATT and CDR2 SNEGSKA come from the germline V gene (reference sequence). The CDR3 here is CSARKDRGKTQYF. In DNA form, the CDR3 reads TGCAGTGCTAGAAAAGACAGGGGAAAGACCCAGTACTTC.

This clonotype was observed many times. The chain employs TRBV7-6 and TRBJ1-4, with D possibly matching TRBD1 (5 bases). CDR3 length: 15 amino acids. The germline V gene has CDR1 SGHVS and CDR2 FNYEAQ. V was trimmed by 1 base and J by 6 bases, leaving 12 bases between them. The CDR3 region is CASSLVGGKDEKLFF. The DNA of the CDR3 is TGTGCCAGCAGCTTAGTGGGGGGAAAGGATGAAAAACTGTTTTTT.

In this sample, this clonotype turned up many times. The rearrangement uses TRBV12-3 or TRBV12-4 and TRBJ2-4; the D gene is possibly TRBD2 (7 bases). The V and J ends lost 5 bases and 6 bases respectively, with 20 bases between them. There are 16 residues in the CDR3. CDR3 region: CASSKLRGRAGNIQYF. In DNA form, the CDR3 reads TGTGCCAGCAGTAAACTAAGGGGGAGGGCCGGAAACATTCAGTACTTC.

The chain carries TRBV25-1 and TRBJ2-1, with TRBD2 matching 8 bases. V dropped 0 bases and J dropped 8; count of bases not matched to a gene: 12. The CDR3 sequence is 17 residues long. Germline CDR1 reads MGHDK; CDR2 reads SYGVNS. This CDR3 reads CASSEYILGLAPDEQFF. The CDR3 DNA reads as TGTGCCAGCAGTGAATATATTCTAGGACTAGCCCCGGATGAGCAGTTCTTC.

The rearrangement links TRBV7-2 to TRBJ2-3, with D perhaps being TRBD1 or TRBD2 (5 bases each). Per germline, CDR1 SGHTA and CDR2 FQGNSA. V lost 2 bases and J 4 bases, leaving 16 bases between the germline ends. CDR3 length: 16 amino acids. CDR3 in amino acids: CASSLILPGSPDTQYF. CDR3 nucleotides: TGTGCCAGCAGCTTAATTCTCCCAGGGAGCCCAGATACGCAGTATTTT.

V and J are TRBV18 and TRBJ2-7; D might be TRBD1 or TRBD2, each matching 5 bases. Trimming shortened V by 3 bases and J by 4 bases, and 13 bases separated the two germline ends. The CDR3 is 14 amino acids. The germline V gene encodes CDR1 KGHSH and CDR2 LQKENI. CDR3: CASSPGTIVYEQYV. Here the CDR3 DNA reads TGTGCCAGCTCACCTGGGACCATCGTATACGAGCAGTACGTC.

The sample holds many counts of this clonotype. V is TRBV28 and J is TRBJ1-1, with D maybe TRBD1 (6 bases). CDR3 length: 14 amino acids. The ends were cut back, 5 bases at V and 2 bases at J, with 12 bases in the middle. Germline V gene sequence: CDR1 MDHEN, CDR2 SYDVKM. CDR3 in amino acids: CASSPTTGNTEAFF. In nucleotides, the CDR3 is TGTGCCAGCAGTCCAACGACAGGTAACACTGAAGCTTTCTTT. Full variable domain (missing parts from reference TRBV28 and TRBJ1-1): DVKVTQSSRYLVKRTGEKVFLECVQDMDHENMFWYRQDPGLGLRLIYFSYDVKMKEKGDIPEGYSVSREKKERFSLILESASTNQTSMYLCASSPTTGNTEAFFGQGTRLTVV.

This clonotype was detected only a few times. V and J are TRBV6-2 or TRBV6-3 and TRBJ2-7, with 13 bases matching TRBD2. Germline V gene sequence: CDR1 MNHEY, CDR2 SVGEGT. With V trimmed by 0 bases and J by 0 bases, 8 bases remained unmatched. This CDR3 comprises 19 residues. The CDR3 is CASSYSGLAGALGSYEQYV. The CDR3 DNA reads as TGTGCCAGCAGTTACTCAGGACTAGCGGGAGCCCTCGGCTCCTACGAGCAGTACGTC.

There are a few counts of this clonotype. The V and J genes are TRBV7-6 and TRBJ2-3; 8 bases are shared with TRBD2. The germline gives CDR1 SGHVS, CDR2 FNYEAQ. The CDR3 extends over 15 amino acids. With V trimmed by 4 bases and J by 1 base, 4 bases remained unmatched. The CDR3 sequence is CASSSSGGGTDTQYF. CDR3 nucleotide sequence: TGTGCCAGCAGCTCGAGCGGGGGCGGCACAGATACGCAGTATTTT.

The CDR3 loop is CATSREEWDTQYF. In nucleotides, the CDR3 is TGTGCCACCAGCAGAGAGGAGTGGGATACGCAGTATTTT. The chain couples TRBV15 to TRBJ2-3, with D hard to call. Trimming removed 0 bases from V and 6 bases from J, with 7 bases in between. The CDR3 is 13 amino acids. In germline, CDR1 is LNHNV, CDR2 YYDKDF (reference sequence).

The V call is TRBV4-3, the J call TRBJ2-1; D possibly corresponds to TRBD2 (5 bases). The germline V gene encodes CDR1 LGHNA and CDR2 YSLEER. The CDR3 length is 15 residues. V was clipped by 0 bases and J by 6 bases, with 12 bases between them. The CDR3 bases are TGCGCCAGCAGCCAAGATTCACTAGACGGCAATGAGCAGTTCTTC. Protein: CASSQDSLDGNEQFF.

This clonotype showed up just a few times. The CDR3 nucleotides read TGTGCCAGCAGCCCCCCGCGTGAGGAAAGCACAGATACGCAGTATTTT. Amino acid sequence: CASSPPREESTDTQYF. V is TRBV9 and J is TRBJ2-3; D is unclear. The ends were cut back, 4 bases at V and 0 bases at J, with 15 bases in the middle. Looked up from germline, CDR1 is SGDLS and CDR2 is YYNGEE. CDR3 length equals 16 residues.

Only a few counts were recorded for this clonotype. The V gene is TRBV6-1, the J gene TRBJ1-2, with TRBD1 as a possible D gene (5 bases). This CDR3 is built from 14 residues. Trimming shortened V by 2 bases and J by 6 bases, and 13 bases separated the two germline ends. CDR1 and CDR2 from the germline V gene are MNHNS and SASEGT. CDR3 in DNA: TGTGCCAGCAGTGAAAGTCGAGGGACGGATGGCTACACCTTC. Translating it yields CASSESRGTDGYTF.

The genes are TRBV7-7 and TRBJ2-7; 8 bases agree with TRBD2. The germline gives CDR1 SSHAT, CDR2 FNYEAQ (reference sequence). This CDR3 is 19 amino acids long. For the CDR3, the DNA is TGTGCTAGCAGCTTAGTTCGGGGAAGTGGCAGCGGGAGTTCGGACGAGCAGTACGTC. This gives the protein CASSLVRGSGSGSSDEQYV.

The CDR3 DNA is TGTGCCAGCAGGCCGCCCTCCTACAATGAGCAGTTCTTC. Translated, it gives CASRPPSYNEQFF. This rearrangement joins TRBV2 to TRBJ2-1; D not resolved. This CDR3 has 13 residues. The V and J ends lost 6 bases and 0 bases respectively, with 6 bases between them. Germline-derived CDR1 and CDR2 are SNHLY and FYNNEI.

There are many counts of this clonotype. The chain uses TRBV7-2 and TRBJ2-3; TRBD2 matches 13 bases. J gave up 1 base and V 4 bases, and 2 bases lay outside the gene matches. The CDR3 is 16 residues long. Per germline, CDR1 SGHTA and CDR2 FQGNSA. CDR3 region: CASSSGLAGGTDTQYF. CDR3 in DNA: TGTGCCAGCAGCTCCGGACTAGCGGGGGGCACAGATACGCAGTATTTT.

The chain uses TRBV30 and TRBJ2-7; D is uncertain. There are 12 residues in the CDR3. The V gene's germline CDR1 is GTSNPN and CDR2 SVGIG (reference sequence). Trimming took off 4 bases at V and 3 bases at J, with 10 bases between the two ends. Here the CDR3 reads CAWKSQFYEQYF. As DNA, the CDR3 is TGTGCCTGGAAATCTCAGTTCTACGAGCAGTACTTC.

The chain combines TRBV7-6 with TRBJ2-7; 8 bases are a match to TRBD1. The CDR3 length is 14 residues. V lost 5 bases and J lost 7; bases outside the gene matches: 10. CDR1 is SGHVS, CDR2 FNYEAQ, per germline. The CDR3 here is CASSADQGAGEQYF. The DNA of the CDR3 is TGTGCCAGCAGCGCAGACCAGGGGGCGGGGGAGCAGTACTTC.

This clonotype has just a few counts. The chain uses TRBV28 and TRBJ2-7; D is unclear. The length of the CDR3 is 14 residues. Germline assignment: CDR1 MDHEN and CDR2 SYDVKM. Deletions cut 2 bases from V and 4 bases from J, with 12 bases between. The CDR3 loop reads CASSLEGLMYEQYF. The CDR3 DNA reads TGTGCCAGCAGTTTAGAAGGCCTTATGTACGAGCAGTACTTC.

The V gene is TRBV7-9, the J gene TRBJ2-7; 8 bases align to TRBD1. There are 13 residues in the CDR3. Germline lookup yields CDR1 SEHNR and CDR2 FQNEAQ (reference sequence). Trimming cost V 3 bases and J 6 bases; bases outside gene matches: 4. The CDR3 DNA is TGTGCCAGCAGCTTCGTGGACAGGGTCGAGCAGTACTTC. It specifies CASSFVDRVEQYF.

This clonotype was found many times. J is TRBJ2-1 and V is TRBV12-3 or TRBV12-4; D uncertain. The V end lost 5 bases, the J end lost 0 bases, and 14 bases lay between the germline ends. This CDR3 has 16 residues. CDR3 DNA: TGTGCCAGCAGTCTAAGTGGCGGCCGCTCCTACAATGAGCAGTTCTTC. The encoded protein is CASSLSGGRSYNEQFF.